Shown below are 10 T cell receptor beta chains from a single sample sequenced in a study of CD8+CD57+ T cells in acquired aplastic anemia. Genomic DNA provided the template from which TCR beta VDJ and CDR3 profiles were obtained. A single record per CDR3 protein comes from TCRdb applying MiXCR to the reads. In the table there are approximately 180,000 distinct CDR3 sequences, 50% to 65% of which are singletons. All sequencing subjects had displayed CD8+CD57+ cell expansion on flow cytometry. The sample taken for sequencing was sorted CD4+, CD8+, or CD8+CD57+ T cells (not recorded which) from PBMCs. The receptors derive from a human donor with aplastic anemia.

This clonotype was detected a few times. This sequence joins TRBV20-1 and TRBJ1-1; 8 nucleotides agree with TRBD1. Germline-derived CDR1 and CDR2 are DFQATT and SNEGSKA (reference sequence). The CDR3 covers 12 residues. With V trimmed by 6 bases and J by 3 bases, 3 bases remained unmatched. The CDR3 DNA is TGCAGTGCACAACAGGGGGACACTGAAGCTTTCTTT. This sequence encodes CSAQQGDTEAFF.

This sequence joins TRBV7-9 and TRBJ1-6; 7 positions match TRBD1. CDR3 length: 15 residues. Unmatched junction bases numbered 10, after V lost 4 bases and J lost 10 bases. Germline loops: CDR1 SEHNR, CDR2 FQNEAQ (reference sequence). The CDR3 DNA sequence: TGTGCCAGCAGCTCCCACCGGGACAGAGGCTCACCCCTCCACTTT. Protein product: CASSSHRDRGSPLHF.

This clonotype was seen only a few times. The V call is TRBV5-5, the J call TRBJ2-7; 7 bases fit TRBD1. Germline V gene sequence: CDR1 SGHKS, CDR2 YYEKEE (reference sequence). The CDR3 has 14 amino acids. With 0 bases clipped from V and 2 bases from J, the junction kept 2 bases outside the gene matches. DNA for the CDR3: TGTGCCAGCAGCTTGGGGGACAGCACCTACGAGCAGTACTTC. This codes for CASSLGDSTYEQYF. The entire variable domain, with the rest obtained from reference TRBV5-5 and TRBJ2-7, is as follows: DAGVTQSPTHLIKTRGQQVTLRCSPISGHKSVSWYQQVLGQGPQFIFQYYEKEERGRGNFPDRFSARQFPNYSSELNVNALLLGDSALYLCASSLGDSTYEQYFGPGTRLTVT.

This chain links TRBV4-1 with TRBJ2-2; unclear D gene. The V end lost 4 bases, the J end lost 4 bases, and 7 bases lay between the germline ends. Germline V lookup: CDR1 MGHRA, CDR2 YSYEKL. CDR3 length: 13 amino acids. The CDR3 nucleotides read TGCGCCAGCAGCCCTAAGGCCACCGGGGAGCTGTTTTTT. Residues: CASSPKATGELFF.

V and J are TRBV7-9 and TRBJ2-7, with 9 bases aligning to TRBD1. From germline, CDR1 is SEHNR and CDR2 FQNEAQ (reference sequence). V trimming: 6 bases; J trimming: 3 bases; junction bases outside the gene matches: 3. The CDR3 sequence is 13 residues long. CDR3 sequence (DNA): TGTGCCAGCAGGGGGGGACAGGGCTACGAGCAGTACTTC. It yields the protein CASRGGQGYEQYF.

This clonotype was counted at least ten times. V and J are TRBV7-9 and TRBJ2-2; possibly TRBD2 for D (6 bases). CDR3 size: 18 residues. Between the trimmed V and J ends, which lost 3 bases and 0 bases, there was a span of 17 bases. Germline values: CDR1 SEHNR, CDR2 FQNEAQ (reference sequence). The CDR3 protein is CASSFRVRGISNTGELFF. The DNA of the CDR3 is TGTGCCAGCAGCTTTAGGGTTCGGGGGATATCGAACACCGGGGAGCTGTTTTTT.

The chain employs TRBV20-1 and TRBJ1-1; D not certain. The CDR3 extends over 12 amino acids. V was shortened by 3 bases and J by 1 base, with 6 bases between the two germline ends. CDR1 and CDR2 from the germline V gene are DFQATT and SNEGSKA (reference sequence). CDR3 nucleotide sequence: TGCAGTGCTAGTCCCACGAACACTGAAGCTTTCTTT. Its translation: CSASPTNTEAFF.

The gene calls are TRBV24-1 and TRBJ2-6, with D hard to call. Germline V gives CDR1 KGHDR, CDR2 SFDVKD. V lost 9 bases and J lost 0, with 11 bases in between. The CDR3 runs 15 residues. The DNA for the CDR3 is TGTGCCACCTCCGGGCCTGACTCTGGGGCCAACGTCCTGACTTTC. The encoded protein is CATSGPDSGANVLTF.

V usage is TRBV2 and J usage is TRBJ1-1; D remains unclear. The CDR3 is made up of 15 amino acids. Germline V gives CDR1 SNHLY, CDR2 FYNNEI. V lost 6 bases and J 6 bases, leaving 20 bases between the germline ends. The CDR3 spells CASREGTLPRAEAFF. As DNA, the CDR3 is TGTGCCAGCAGAGAGGGTACACTTCCACGGGCTGAAGCTTTCTTT. The full variable domain, in which reference TRBV2 and TRBJ1-1 provide the parts outside the CDR3, is EPEVTQTPSHQVTQMGQEVILRCVPISNHLYFYWYRQILGQKVEFLVSFYNNEISEKSEIFDDQFSVERPDGSNFTLKIRSTKLEDSAMYFCASREGTLPRAEAFFGQGTRLTVV.

V gene TRBV7-4 combines with J gene TRBJ2-5; 10 positions match TRBD2. The CDR3 is 14 residues long. The ends lost 6 bases at V and 14 bases at J; junction bases unmatched: 15. Looked up from germline, CDR1 is SGHVT and CDR2 is SQSDAQ. The CDR3: CASSFGGLASETYF. The CDR3, as DNA: TGTGCCAGCAGTTTTGGGGGACTAGCGAGTGAGACTTACTTC.